This T cell receptor (beta chain) was observed in a study of cytomegalovirus exposure and HLA in healthy donors. Study summary: Among the approximately 400 genotyped donors, 70% to 85% were placed in the Caucasian-associated ancestry cluster.

The PCR contained 60 Vbeta and 13 Jbeta primers. Profiled with immunoSEQ multiplex PCR; TCRdb holds only in-frame clones, not every one. This table holds some 120,000 clones, around a tenth found once. These donors, healthy bone marrow donors, were studied. Study results and caveats: Accurate prediction of HLA-A and HLA-B alleles (for most subjects) was reportedly achieved from TCR beta sequences.

To note about this clone: The antigen remains unidentified.

J was trimmed by 2 bases and V by 4 bases; bases with no gene match: 3. This CDR3 comprises 16 residues. Germline CDR1 SEHNR, CDR2 FQNEAQ (reference sequence). The sequence was obtained from a man aged 25 to 45 in good health and CMV-seronegative. The chain has TRBV7-9 and TRBJ2-3, with 13 bases identical to TRBD2. The source material was PBMCs. The CDR3 loop reads CASSSGTSGVTDTQYF. CDR3 coding DNA: TGTGCCAGCAGCTCCGGGACTAGCGGGGTCACAGATACGCAGTATTTT.